Each of the 7 T cell receptor beta chains below was sequenced from the same sample in a study of T cell responses to AZD1222 COVID-19 vaccine (dated by TCRdb to about 2021). In the paper's terms, the time point label means: about 28 days (+/-7) after the second vaccine dose. The library relied on the immunoSEQ multiplex PCR assay. In TCRdb, the immuneACCESS table is reduced to in-frame sequences with V and J assigned. These tables do not hold every clone; where another copy was compared, an unresolved V gene accounts for under half, and the others remain unexplained. Across this sample there are about 180,000 clones, with approximately 94% seen only once. 1.5% to 2% of the sample rests with the top ten. The sequenced sample was peripheral blood, obtained 28 days after the second AZD1222 dose. The receptors were gathered from an adult who received the AZD1222 COVID-19 vaccine.

V usage is TRBV6-5 and J usage is TRBJ2-2; D uncertain. Trimming stripped 0 bases from V and 3 bases from J, with 8 bases between. Germline values: CDR1 MNHEY, CDR2 SVGAGI. There are 15 residues in the CDR3. The DNA for the CDR3 is TGTGCCAGCAGTTACTCGAACTCCCACACCGGGGAGCTGTTTTTT. Its protein is CASSYSNSHTGELFF.

The chain uses TRBV5-4 and TRBJ2-2; the D gene is possibly TRBD1 (6 bases). The germline V gene has CDR1 SGHNT and CDR2 YYREEE (reference sequence). The CDR3 loop spans 15 amino acids. Trimming stripped 2 bases from V and 1 base from J, with 9 bases between. CDR3 in DNA: TGTGCCAGCAGCTTAGGACAGATGAACACCGGGGAGCTGTTTTTT. Protein product: CASSLGQMNTGELFF.

The chain is built from TRBV6-1 and TRBJ1-1; weak D call: TRBD1 (6 bases). This CDR3 is built from 17 residues. The V gene's germline CDR1 is MNHNS and CDR2 SASEGT. The ends were cut back, 2 bases at V and 1 base at J, with 17 bases in the middle. In DNA, the CDR3 is TGTGCCAGCAGTGAAAGGTGGGGGGCAGCTAAGAACACTGAAGCTTTCTTT. This translates into CASSERWGAAKNTEAFF.

V gene TRBV28 combines with J gene TRBJ2-5, with D maybe TRBD1 (6 bases). CDR1 and CDR2 (germline): MDHEN, SYDVKM. The CDR3 covers 12 residues. V shed 9 bases and J shed 5 bases, with 13 bases lying between them. The CDR3 spells CASTGLRETQYF. The CDR3 nucleotides are TGTGCCAGTACAGGGCTACGGGAGACCCAGTACTTC.

This clone was recorded only once. The V gene is TRBV6-5, the J gene TRBJ1-1; tentative D call: TRBD1 (5 bases). CDR1 is MNHEY and CDR2 is SVGAGI in the germline V gene. Trimming left V 0 bases short and J 4 bases short, with 12 bases between. This CDR3 contains 15 residues. The CDR3 region has the DNA TGTGCCAGCAGTTACTCGGGGGGATCGGGCACTGAAGCTTTCTTT. Its translation is CASSYSGGSGTEAFF.

This chain joins TRBV11-3 and TRBJ1-1; 8 bases are shared with TRBD1. Germline assignment: CDR1 SGHNT and CDR2 YENEEA. The J segment lost 10 bases and the V segment lost 4 bases, leaving 8 bases of the junction unmatched. CDR3 length: 13 amino acids. CDR3 sequence reads: CASSSDRDRGAFF. In DNA, the CDR3 is TGTGCCAGCAGCTCCGACCGAGACAGGGGAGCTTTCTTT.

The rearrangement joins TRBV18 to TRBJ2-2, with 11 bases fitting TRBD1. Germline V lookup: CDR1 KGHSH, CDR2 LQKENI. The CDR3 is made up of 17 amino acids. The junction had 4 bases not matched to a gene; V was cut back by 3 bases and J by 1 base. The CDR3 spells CASSPWTGGRNTGELFF. CDR3 DNA sequence: TGTGCCAGCTCACCTTGGACAGGGGGCAGGAACACCGGGGAGCTGTTTTTT.